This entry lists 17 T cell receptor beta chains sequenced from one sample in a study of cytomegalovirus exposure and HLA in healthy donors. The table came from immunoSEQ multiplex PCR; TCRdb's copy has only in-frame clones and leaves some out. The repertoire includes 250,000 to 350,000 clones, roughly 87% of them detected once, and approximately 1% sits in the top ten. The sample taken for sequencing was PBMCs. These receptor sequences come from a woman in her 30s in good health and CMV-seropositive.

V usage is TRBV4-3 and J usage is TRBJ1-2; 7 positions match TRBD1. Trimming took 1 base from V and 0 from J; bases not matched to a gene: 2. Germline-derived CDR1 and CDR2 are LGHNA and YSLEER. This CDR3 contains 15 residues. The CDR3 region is CASSQVRGANYGYTF. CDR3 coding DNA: TGCGCCAGCAGCCAAGTCAGGGGGGCTAACTATGGCTACACCTTC.

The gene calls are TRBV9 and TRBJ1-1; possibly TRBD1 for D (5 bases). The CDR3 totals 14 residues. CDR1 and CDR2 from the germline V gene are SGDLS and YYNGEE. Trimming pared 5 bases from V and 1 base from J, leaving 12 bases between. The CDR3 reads CASRSIGENTEAFF. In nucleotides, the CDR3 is TGTGCCAGCAGATCGATAGGGGAGAACACTGAAGCTTTCTTT.

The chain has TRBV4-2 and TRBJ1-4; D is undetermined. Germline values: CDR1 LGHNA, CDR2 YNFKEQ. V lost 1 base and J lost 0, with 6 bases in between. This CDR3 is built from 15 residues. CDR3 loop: CASSQVRSTNEKLFF. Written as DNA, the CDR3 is TGTGCCAGCAGCCAAGTGCGGTCAACTAATGAAAAACTGTTTTTT.

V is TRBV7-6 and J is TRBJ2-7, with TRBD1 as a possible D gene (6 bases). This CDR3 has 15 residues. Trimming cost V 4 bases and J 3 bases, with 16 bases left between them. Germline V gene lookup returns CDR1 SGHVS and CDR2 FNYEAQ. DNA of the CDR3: TGTGCCAGCAGCTCGCCTGGGGGCTCCGGCTACGAGCAGTACTTC. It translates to CASSSPGGSGYEQYF.

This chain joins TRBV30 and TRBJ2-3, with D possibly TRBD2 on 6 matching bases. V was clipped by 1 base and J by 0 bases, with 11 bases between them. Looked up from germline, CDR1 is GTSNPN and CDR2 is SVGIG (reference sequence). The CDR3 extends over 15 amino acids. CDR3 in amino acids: CAWSETSSSTDTQYF. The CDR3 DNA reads TGTGCCTGGAGTGAAACTAGCTCTAGCACAGATACGCAGTATTTT.

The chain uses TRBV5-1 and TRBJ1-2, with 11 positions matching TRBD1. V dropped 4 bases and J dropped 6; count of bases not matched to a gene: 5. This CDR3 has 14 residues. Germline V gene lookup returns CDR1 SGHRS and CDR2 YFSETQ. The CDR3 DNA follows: TGCGCCAGCAGCAGCACGGGACAGGGGGATGGCTACACCTTC. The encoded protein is CASSSTGQGDGYTF.

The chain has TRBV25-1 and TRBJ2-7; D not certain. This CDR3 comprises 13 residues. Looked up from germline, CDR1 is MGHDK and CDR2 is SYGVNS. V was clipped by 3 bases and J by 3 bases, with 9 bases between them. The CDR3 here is CASSEGWGYEQYF. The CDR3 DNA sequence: TGTGCCAGCAGTGAGGGGTGGGGCTACGAGCAGTACTTC.

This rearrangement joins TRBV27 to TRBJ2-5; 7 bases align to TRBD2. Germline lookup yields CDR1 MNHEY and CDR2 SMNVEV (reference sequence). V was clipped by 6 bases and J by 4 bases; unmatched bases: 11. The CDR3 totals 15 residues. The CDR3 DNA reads TGTGCCAGCAGGGAACTAGCGCCCGGGAGAGAGACCCAGTACTTC. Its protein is CASRELAPGRETQYF.

In DNA, the CDR3 is TGTGCCAGCAGTCAGGTGGGGGAGACCCAGTACTTC. It encodes CASSQVGETQYF. The chain is built from TRBV6-5 and TRBJ2-5; D gene unclear. From germline, CDR1 is MNHEY and CDR2 SVGAGI. V was cut by 5 bases and J by 5 bases, with 9 bases left in between. CDR3 size: 12 residues.

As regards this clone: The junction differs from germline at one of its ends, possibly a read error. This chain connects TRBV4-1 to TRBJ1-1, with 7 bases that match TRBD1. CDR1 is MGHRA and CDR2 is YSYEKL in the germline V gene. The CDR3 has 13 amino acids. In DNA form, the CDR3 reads TGCGCCCGCAGCAACAGGGGTAACACTGAAGCTTTCTTT. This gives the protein CARSNRGNTEAFF.

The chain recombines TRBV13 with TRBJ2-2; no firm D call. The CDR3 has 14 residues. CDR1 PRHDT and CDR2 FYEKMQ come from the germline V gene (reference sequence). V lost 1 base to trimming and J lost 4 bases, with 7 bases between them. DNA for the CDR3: TGTGCCAGCAGCTTAGTGGCCGTCACCGGGGAGCTGTTTTTT. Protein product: CASSLVAVTGELFF.

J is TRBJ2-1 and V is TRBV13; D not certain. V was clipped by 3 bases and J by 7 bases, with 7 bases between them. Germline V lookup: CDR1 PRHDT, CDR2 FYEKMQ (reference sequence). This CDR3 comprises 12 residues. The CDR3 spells CASSFRRNEQFF. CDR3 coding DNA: TGTGCCAGCAGCTTTAGGAGAAATGAGCAGTTCTTC.

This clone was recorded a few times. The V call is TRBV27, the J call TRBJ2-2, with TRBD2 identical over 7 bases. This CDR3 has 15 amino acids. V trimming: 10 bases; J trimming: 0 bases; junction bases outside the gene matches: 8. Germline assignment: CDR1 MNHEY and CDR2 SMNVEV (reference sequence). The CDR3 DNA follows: TGTGCCACCCACAATGCGGGGGCGAACACCGGGGAGCTGTTTTTT. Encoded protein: CATHNAGANTGELFF.

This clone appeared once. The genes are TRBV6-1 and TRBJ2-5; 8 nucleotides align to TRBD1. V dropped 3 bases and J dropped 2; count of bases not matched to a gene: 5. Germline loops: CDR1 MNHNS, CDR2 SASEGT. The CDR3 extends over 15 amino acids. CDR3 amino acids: CASSDGQGIQETQYF. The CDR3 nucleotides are TGTGCCAGCAGTGACGGACAGGGAATTCAAGAGACCCAGTACTTC.

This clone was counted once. Written as DNA, the CDR3 is TGTGCCAGCAGTTTACTCTCGGCGGGGCAGTACGAGCAGTACTTC. Its translation: CASSLLSAGQYEQYF. J is TRBJ2-7 and V is TRBV28; the D gene is possibly TRBD2 (6 bases). V shed 2 bases and J shed 4 bases, with 15 bases lying between them. This CDR3 region has 15 residues. Germline V gives CDR1 MDHEN, CDR2 SYDVKM.

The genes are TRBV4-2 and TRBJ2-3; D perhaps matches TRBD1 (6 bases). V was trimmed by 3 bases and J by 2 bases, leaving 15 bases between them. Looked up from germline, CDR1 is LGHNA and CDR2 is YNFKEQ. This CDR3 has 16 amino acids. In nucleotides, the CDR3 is TGTGCCAGCAGCCATGCAGACCGGGACAACACAGATACGCAGTATTTT. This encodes CASSHADRDNTDTQYF.

CDR3 DNA sequence: TGTGCCAGCAGCCAACTAGCAGGGGGTCTGGCCTACGAGCAGTACTTC. Protein sequence: CASSQLAGGLAYEQYF. V and J are TRBV4-2 and TRBJ2-7, with 7 bases aligning to TRBD1. The CDR3 covers 16 residues. The V gene end was trimmed by 2 bases and the J gene end by 2 bases; junction bases not matched to a gene: 9. Germline V gene lookup returns CDR1 LGHNA and CDR2 YNFKEQ.